In its sample, the clone carrying this T cell receptor beta chain was seen a few times. Its specificity is unknown. Compared with germline, one end of the junction differs, possibly owing to a read error. This entry is derived from a study of cytomegalovirus exposure and HLA in healthy donors. Study-level results: Researchers catalogued 164 TCR beta chains as cytomegalovirus-associated.

In the PCR, 60 Vbeta and 13 Jbeta primers were used. Using immunoSEQ multiplex PCR, the repertoire was profiled, and TCRdb retains in-frame clones only, with some absent. The sample lists 110,000 to 150,000 clones, 65% to 85% seen once, with roughly 3.4% in the top ten. Germline CDR1 is SEHNR and CDR2 is FQNEAQ (reference sequence). This CDR3 spans 14 amino acids. The sequence was collected from a male donor in good health and CMV-seronegative. This chain joins TRBV7-9 and TRBJ1-6; D not resolved. Sequencing was performed on PBMCs. CDR3: CSSSPPGSASPLHF. In DNA, the CDR3 is TGTTCCAGCAGCCCGCCGGGGAGTGCTTCACCCCTCCACTTT. Full variable domain (outside the CDR3, taken from reference TRBV7-9 and TRBJ1-6): DTGVSQNPRHKITKRGQNVTFRCDPISEHNRLYWYRQTLGQGPEFLTYFQNEAQLEKSRLLSDRFSAERPKGSFSTLEIQRTEQGDSAMYLCSSSPPGSASPLHFGNGTRLTVT.